This TCR beta chain was obtained from a study of blood T cells in healthy people across ages. The second PCR ran about 7 to 12 cycles with a sample-barcoded 5' primer and J-beta primers. Each CDR3 protein gets one entry after TCRdb re-called the 5' RACE reads with MiXCR. Among just over 800,000 distinct CDR3 sequences listed, around 62% were seen once. Trimming left V 3 bases short and J 7 bases short, with 7 bases between. The CDR3 extends over 11 amino acids. Germline CDR1 and CDR2: MDHEN and SYDVKM. This receptor was identified in a young man in good health. The gene calls are TRBV28 and TRBJ2-7; D remains ambiguous. The specimen was blood. The CDR3 spells CASSLTTEQYF. Here the CDR3 DNA reads TGTGCCAGCAGTTTGACGACAGAGCAGTACTTC.